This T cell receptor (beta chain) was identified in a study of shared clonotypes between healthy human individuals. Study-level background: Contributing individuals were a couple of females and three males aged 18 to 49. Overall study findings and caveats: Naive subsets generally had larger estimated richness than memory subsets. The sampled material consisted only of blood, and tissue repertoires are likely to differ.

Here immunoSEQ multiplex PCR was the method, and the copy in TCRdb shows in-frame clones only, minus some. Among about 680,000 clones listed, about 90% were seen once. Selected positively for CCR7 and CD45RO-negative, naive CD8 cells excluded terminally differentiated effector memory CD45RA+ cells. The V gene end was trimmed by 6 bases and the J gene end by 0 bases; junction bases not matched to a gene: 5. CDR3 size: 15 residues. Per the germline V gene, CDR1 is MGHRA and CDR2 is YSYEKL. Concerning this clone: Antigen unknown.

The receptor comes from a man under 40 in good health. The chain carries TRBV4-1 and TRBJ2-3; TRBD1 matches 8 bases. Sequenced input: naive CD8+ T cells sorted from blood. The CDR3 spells CASRTTGASTDTQYF. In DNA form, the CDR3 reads TGCGCCAGCAGGACGACAGGGGCTAGCACAGATACGCAGTATTTT.